The subject of this entry is one T cell receptor beta chain. The antigen is not known. After constant-region reverse-primer amplification, full-length variable regions underwent semi-nested PCR with Nested Universal Primer A. TCRdb called the 5' RACE reads again in MiXCR, with one record for every CDR3 protein. Of about 62,000 distinct CDR3 sequences in the sample, approximately 29% are singletons; the top ten hold about 2.5%. In germline, CDR1 is MNHNY, CDR2 SVGAGI (reference sequence). The junction had 1 base not matched to a gene; V was cut back by 0 bases and J by 4 bases. The CDR3 runs to 14 residues. General study findings and limits: Tumor Tregs overlapped most with tumor, then blood, naive CD4+ cells.

The sample comprised tumor-infiltrating naive CD4+ T cells sorted from the breast tumor. Subset reported: naive CD4+ T cells, CD4+CD45RA+CD25-. J is TRBJ1-2 and V is TRBV6-6, with 8 bases identical to TRBD1. This receptor was taken from a female donor with breast cancer. CDR3 coding DNA: TGTGCCAGCAGTTACTCAACAGGGGGCTATGGCTACACCTTC. Translation gives CASSYSTGGYGYTF.